Listed below are T cell receptor beta chains from one sample, sequenced in a study of T cells in localized non-small cell lung cancer. Data came from immunoSEQ multiplex PCR; TCRdb stores just in-frame clones and leaves some out. The sample gives about 59,000 clones, 90% to 95% of which show up once; 15% to 20% is in the top ten. The sample here was peripheral blood, taken before any cancer treatment. These receptors came from a man between 40 and 75 years old with stage I lung adenocarcinoma. Each CDR3 is given with its conserved first and last residue. The order of the fields is J gene, V gene, clone size, D gene, CDR3 protein, CDR3 DNA. The D gene is left open where the match is weak. Only part of the rows carry a size: once, few, many, or a class if the clone is expanded.

TRBJ2-2 TRBV7-9 NA TRBD1 CASRTGVAGELFF TGTGCCAGCCGGACAGGGGTGGCCGGGGAGCTGTTTTTT
TRBJ1-1 TRBV29-1 few NA CSVAGQRTEAFF TGCAGCGTTGCAGGGCAAAGGACTGAAGCTTTCTTT
TRBJ2-5 TRBV13 NA NA CASSSTVSGTQETQYF TGTGCCAGCAGCTCCACCGTCTCGGGGACTCAAGAGACCCAGTACTTC
TRBJ2-7 TRBV2 NA NA CASSVPRGREHEQYF TGTGCCAGCAGTGTCCCCAGGGGAAGAGAACACGAGCAGTACTTC
TRBJ2-7 TRBV2 NA TRBD1 CASSQGQGGYEQYF TGTGCCAGCAGTCAAGGACAGGGGGGGTACGAGCAGTACTTC
TRBJ2-7 TRBV7-9 NA TRBD2 CASSKTSGRYEQYF TGTGCCAGCAGCAAGACTAGCGGGAGGTACGAGCAGTACTTC
TRBJ2-5 TRBV4-1 NA NA CASSQAGQGGFETQYF TGCGCCAGCAGCCAAGCGGGGCAGGGGGGGTTTGAGACCCAGTACTTC
TRBJ2-7 TRBV28 NA NA CASSLGGGYEQYF TGTGCCAGCAGTTTAGGAGGAGGCTACGAGCAGTACTTC
TRBJ1-5 TRBV27 NA NA CASSSVNQPQHF TGTGCCAGCAGTTCGGTAAATCAGCCCCAGCATTTT
TRBJ2-2 TRBV29-1 NA NA CSAGQAGELFF TGCAGCGCCGGGCAGGCCGGGGAGCTGTTTTTT
TRBJ1-1 TRBV19 NA NA CASSTLTRGMVTEAFF TGTGCCAGTAGTACTTTGACGAGGGGAATGGTAACTGAAGCTTTCTTT
TRBJ1-2 TRBV6-1 NA NA CASSVRDMNYGYTF TGTGCCAGCAGTGTCAGGGATATGAACTATGGCTACACCTTC
TRBJ1-4 TRBV9 NA NA CASSSGPSKAEKLFF TGTGCCAGCAGCTCCGGACCATCTAAGGCTGAAAAACTGTTTTTT
TRBJ2-3 TRBV5-6 NA TRBD2 CASSLVASGGDTQYF TGTGCCAGCAGCTTGGTGGCTAGCGGAGGGGATACGCAGTATTTT
TRBJ2-5 TRBV10-3 NA TRBD2 CAFSSGMGETQYF TGTGCCTTCTCTAGCGGGATGGGGGAGACCCAGTACTTC
TRBJ1-4 TRBV9 NA NA CASSARDLENEKLFF TGTGCCAGCAGCGCCCGGGACCTAGAGAATGAAAAACTGTTTTTT
TRBJ2-7 TRBV5-1 NA TRBD2 CASSRTSVSTYEQYF TGCGCCAGCAGTCGGACTAGCGTCTCAACCTACGAGCAGTACTTC
TRBJ2-7 TRBV5-6 NA TRBD1 CASSLTQGAVSYEQYF TGTGCCAGCAGCTTGACCCAGGGGGCGGTATCCTACGAGCAGTACTTC
TRBJ2-7 TRBV18 NA NA CASSPQGHSSYEQYF TGTGCCAGCTCACCCCAGGGCCATAGCTCCTACGAGCAGTACTTC
TRBJ1-2 TRBV5-6 NA TRBD1 CASSPTGQGSYGYTF TGTGCCAGCAGCCCCACAGGACAGGGAAGCTATGGCTACACCTTC
TRBJ2-7 TRBV11-3 NA NA CASRLGGAPYEQYF TGTGCCAGCAGGTTAGGGGGGGCGCCCTACGAGCAGTACTTC
TRBJ1-1 TRBV5-1 NA TRBD1 CASSLGTGWVTEAFF TGCGCCAGCAGCTTAGGGACAGGGTGGGTCACTGAAGCTTTCTTT
TRBJ1-5 TRBV29-1 NA TRBD1 CSAGTDINQPQHF TGCAGCGCCGGGACAGATATTAATCAGCCCCAGCATTTT
TRBJ2-1 TRBV2 NA TRBD2 CASSGGAGKGTSDNEQFF TGTGCCAGCAGTGGAGGGGCAGGGAAAGGGACTAGCGACAATGAGCAGTTCTTC
TRBJ2-3 TRBV10-3 NA TRBD1 CAIGGQGASDTQYF TGTGCCATCGGGGGACAGGGGGCTTCAGATACGCAGTATTTT
TRBJ2-1 TRBV11-3 NA NA CASSLTAYNEQFF TGTGCCAGCAGCTTAACCGCATACAATGAGCAGTTCTTC
TRBJ2-1 TRBV2 once NA CATDTQSNEQFF TGTGCCACCGACACGCAGAGCAATGAGCAGTTCTTC
TRBJ1-2 TRBV28 NA NA CASSLLTTTPDGYTF TGTGCCAGCAGCCTCCTAACGACAACCCCCGATGGCTACACCTTC
TRBJ1-5 TRBV5-1 few NA CASSLEGGNQPQHF TGCGCCAGCAGCTTGGAAGGGGGCAATCAGCCCCAGCATTTT
TRBJ1-5 TRBV28 many NA CASSFRVGQPQHF TGTGCCAGCAGTTTTAGAGTCGGTCAGCCCCAGCATTTT
TRBJ2-7 TRBV11-2 NA NA CASSRKSGEEYEQYF TGTGCCAGCAGCAGAAAGAGTGGAGAAGAATACGAGCAGTACTTC
TRBJ2-2 TRBV19 NA NA CASSRLRAETGELFF TGTGCCAGTAGTAGGCTACGAGCAGAAACCGGGGAGCTGTTTTTT
TRBJ1-1 TRBV11-3 NA NA CASTPRGGPNTEAFF TGTGCCAGCACCCCTCGCGGAGGACCGAACACTGAAGCTTTCTTT
TRBJ2-7 TRBV4-3 NA TRBD1 CASSQDLGTGDYEQYF TGCGCCAGCAGCCAAGATCTCGGGACAGGGGACTACGAGCAGTACTTC
TRBJ2-7 TRBV30 NA TRBD1 CAWSFWGQGLAEQYF TGTGCCTGGAGTTTTTGGGGACAGGGGCTAGCCGAGCAGTACTTC
TRBJ2-3 TRBV27 once TRBD2 CASSEIAGFYTQYF TGTGCCAGCAGTGAGATAGCGGGATTTTATACGCAGTATTTT
TRBJ1-3 TRBV5-1 few NA CASRAPGATDGNTIYF TGCGCCAGCAGAGCGCCCGGGGCCACAGACGGAAACACCATATATTTT
TRBJ2-3 TRBV5-1 NA NA CASSPGSTDTQYF TGCGCCAGCAGCCCCGGGAGCACAGATACGCAGTATTTT
TRBJ2-7 TRBV5-4 NA TRBD2 CASSQTGLAASYEQYF TGTGCCTCCAGCCAGACGGGACTAGCGGCCTCCTACGAGCAGTACTTC
TRBJ2-2 TRBV29-1 NA NA CSVRRGGTGELFF TGCAGCGTTAGGAGGGGGGGGACCGGGGAGCTGTTTTTT
TRBJ2-2 TRBV30 NA NA CAWRAGSVGELFF TGTGCCTGGAGAGCCGGGAGTGTCGGGGAGCTGTTTTTT
TRBJ2-7 TRBV6-5 NA TRBD2 CASRGTSGVYEQYF TGTGCCAGCAGAGGGACTAGCGGGGTTTACGAGCAGTACTTC
TRBJ2-7 TRBV7-9 NA NA CASSPRPSSYEQYF TGTGCCAGCAGCCCCAGGCCAAGCTCCTACGAGCAGTACTTC
TRBJ2-7 TRBV18 NA NA CASSPPSKRIEQYF TGTGCCAGCTCCCCCCCCAGCAAACGGATCGAGCAGTACTTC
TRBJ2-2 TRBV7-2 once TRBD2 CASSPSTGLDTGELFF TGTGCCAGCAGCCCCTCAACCGGACTAGACACCGGGGAGCTGTTTTTT
TRBJ1-1 TRBV19 NA NA CGSSYTLNTEAFF TGTGGCAGCTCCTATACGTTGAACACTGAAGCTTTCTTT
TRBJ2-1 TRBV9 NA NA CASSVDAGGTGNEQFF TGTGCCAGCAGCGTAGATGCGGGAGGGACAGGGAATGAGCAGTTCTTC
TRBJ2-3 TRBV5-1 NA NA CASSLDMDSSGTDTQYF TGCGCCAGCAGCTTGGATATGGACAGTTCCGGCACAGATACGCAGTATTTT